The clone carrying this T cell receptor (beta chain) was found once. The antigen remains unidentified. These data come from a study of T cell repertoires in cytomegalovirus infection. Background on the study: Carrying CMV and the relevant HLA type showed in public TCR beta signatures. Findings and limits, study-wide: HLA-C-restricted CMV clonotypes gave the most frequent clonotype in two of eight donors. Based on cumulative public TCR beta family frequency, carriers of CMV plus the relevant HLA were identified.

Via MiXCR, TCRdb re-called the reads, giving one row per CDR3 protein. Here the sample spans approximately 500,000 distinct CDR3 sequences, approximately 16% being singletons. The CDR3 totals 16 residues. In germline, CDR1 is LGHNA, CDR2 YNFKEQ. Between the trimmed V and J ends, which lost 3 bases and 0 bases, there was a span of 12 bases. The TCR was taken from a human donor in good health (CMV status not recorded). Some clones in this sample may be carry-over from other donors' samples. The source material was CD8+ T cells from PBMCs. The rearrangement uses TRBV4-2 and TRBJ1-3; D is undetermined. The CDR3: CASSQGQADSGNTIYF. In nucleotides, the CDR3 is TGTGCCAGCAGCCAGGGCCAGGCCGACTCTGGAAACACCATATATTTT.